This T cell receptor beta chain was captured by sequencing in a study of CD8+CD57+ T cells in acquired aplastic anemia. Study-level results: Patients did not significantly differ from controls in CD8+ Simpson's diversity.

Patients sequenced had flow cytometry evidence of CD8+CD57+ cell expansion. Severe acquired aplastic anemia was diagnosed in all patients. Profiling that covered TCR beta VDJ and CDR3 relied on genomic DNA as its template. TCRdb reprocessed the reads via MiXCR and lists one record per CDR3 protein. This table holds fewer than 300,000 distinct CDR3 sequences, 65% to 90% found once. About this clonotype: Its antigen remains unidentified.

The source is a human donor with aplastic anemia. Sequences were obtained from sorted CD4+, CD8+, or CD8+CD57+ T cells (not recorded which) from PBMCs.

The CDR3 here is CASSLNGGGANVLTF. Here the CDR3 DNA reads TGTGCCAGCAGTTTAAACGGGGGGGGGGCCAACGTCCTGACTTTC. The chain uses TRBV11-1 and TRBJ2-6; 7 bases fit TRBD2. The length of the CDR3 is 15 residues. CDR1 and CDR2 (germline): SGHAT, FQDESV (reference sequence). The ends lost 6 bases at V and 4 bases at J; junction bases unmatched: 6.